This T cell receptor beta chain is drawn from a study of shared clonotypes between healthy human individuals. Germline loops: CDR1 MDHEN, CDR2 SYDVKM. This CDR3 spans 12 amino acids. Trimming took 3 bases from V and 4 from J, leaving 7 bases between them. In its sample, this clone was seen once. Assay: immunoSEQ multiplex PCR; the TCRdb copy retains only in-frame clones and omits some. This table holds 2,500,000 or so clones, 85% to 95% found once. The sample comprised naive CD4+ T cells from PBMCs. The subset is: CD45RA+ positively selected. V and J are TRBV28 and TRBJ2-7; D remains unclear. The sequence came from a man aged 18 to 29 in good health. Some clones in this sample may be carry-over from other donors' samples. The CDR3 protein is CASSFSRYEQYF. The CDR3 DNA reads as TGTGCCAGCAGTTTCTCGCGTTACGAGCAGTACTTC.